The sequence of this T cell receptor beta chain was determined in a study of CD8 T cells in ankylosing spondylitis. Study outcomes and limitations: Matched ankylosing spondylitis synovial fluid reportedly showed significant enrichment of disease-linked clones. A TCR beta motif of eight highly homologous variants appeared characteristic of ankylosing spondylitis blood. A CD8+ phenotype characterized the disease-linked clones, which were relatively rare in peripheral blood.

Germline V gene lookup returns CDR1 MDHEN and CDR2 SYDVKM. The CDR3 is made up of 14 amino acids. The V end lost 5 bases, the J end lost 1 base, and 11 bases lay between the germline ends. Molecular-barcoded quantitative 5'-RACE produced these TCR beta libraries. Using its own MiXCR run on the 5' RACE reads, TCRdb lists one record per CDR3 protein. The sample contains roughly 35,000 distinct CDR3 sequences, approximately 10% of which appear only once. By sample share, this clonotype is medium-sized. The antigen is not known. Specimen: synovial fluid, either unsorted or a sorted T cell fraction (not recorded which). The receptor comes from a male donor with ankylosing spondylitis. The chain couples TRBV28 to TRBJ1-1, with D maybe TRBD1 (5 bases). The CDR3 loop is CASSTEDTNTEAFF. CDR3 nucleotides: TGTGCCAGCAGTACCGAGGACACGAACACTGAAGCTTTCTTT.